One and the same sample provided the 10 T cell receptor beta chains below, sequenced in a study of T cells in localized non-small cell lung cancer. Sequencing used immunoSEQ multiplex PCR; TCRdb keeps in-frame clones, though not all of them. In the table there are fewer than 90,000 clones, around three quarters of which are singletons. The source material was PBMCs, sampled before any cancer treatment. The receptors come from a man aged 40 to 70 with stage II squamous cell lung carcinoma.

The J gene is TRBJ2-1, the V gene TRBV4-2, with TRBD2 matching over 7 bases. V lost 0 bases and J lost 3; bases outside the gene matches: 5. This CDR3 contains 16 residues. Germline CDR1 is LGHNA and CDR2 is YNFKEQ. CDR3 residues: CASSQEVQRDYNEQFF. The CDR3 coding sequence is TGTGCCAGCAGCCAAGAGGTCCAGCGGGACTACAATGAGCAGTTCTTC.

Concerning this clone itself: The identical CDR3 is also encoded by other nucleotide sequences in the sample. This rearrangement joins TRBV2 to TRBJ2-5; tentative D call: TRBD1 (5 bases). Trimming cost V 1 base and J 4 bases, with 7 bases left between them. This CDR3 is 13 amino acids long. Germline V gene data show CDR1 as SNHLY and CDR2 as FYNNEI. The CDR3 spells CASSEGRAETQYF. The CDR3 DNA is TGTGCCAGCAGTGAAGGCAGGGCAGAGACCCAGTACTTC.

Comments on this clone: This sample includes further DNA sequences coding for the same CDR3. V gene TRBV30 combines with J gene TRBJ1-5; D is unresolved. Germline-derived CDR1 and CDR2 are GTSNPN and SVGIG (reference sequence). The V end was cut by 2 bases, the J end by 0 bases, with 5 bases between. The CDR3 sequence is 13 residues long. The CDR3 DNA follows: TGTGCCTGGAGTCATTATAGCAATCAGCCCCAGCATTTT. It yields the protein CAWSHYSNQPQHF.

The genes are TRBV10-3 and TRBJ2-7; D is possibly TRBD2 (7 bases). This CDR3 is 14 amino acids long. With 9 bases removed from V and 5 bases from J, the gap between germline ends came to 20 bases. Germline CDR1 and CDR2: ENHRY and SYGVKD. CDR3 DNA: TGTGCCATGACCACGGGGGGCGGTAGTAACGAGCAGTACTTC. This gives the protein CAMTTGGGSNEQYF.

The chain couples TRBV5-4 to TRBJ1-5; TRBD1 is a possible D gene (5 bases). Germline CDR1 is SGHNT and CDR2 is YYREEE (reference sequence). Trimming left V 4 bases short and J 6 bases short, with 17 bases between. The CDR3 is made up of 15 amino acids. CDR3 in DNA: TGTGCCAGCAGCCAGGGACCGGGAGTTGGTCAGCCCCAGCATTTT. Amino acid sequence: CASSQGPGVGQPQHF.

The count of this clone is one. The CDR3 coding sequence is TGTGCCAGCAGCCAGGCGGTCAGCGGACCCCCCAATTCACCCCTCCACTTT. Translating it yields CASSQAVSGPPNSPLHF. The chain employs TRBV11-2 and TRBJ1-6; D ambiguous. In germline, CDR1 is SGHAT, CDR2 FQNNGV. The CDR3 length is 17 residues. V lost 5 bases to trimming and J lost 7 bases, with 21 bases between them.

The chain links TRBV2 to TRBJ2-3; D remains ambiguous. The V gene lost 8 bases and the J gene lost 5 bases, with 14 bases spanning the gap. Germline values: CDR1 SNHLY, CDR2 FYNNEI. The CDR3 consists of 13 residues. The CDR3 is CASEEKLGDTQYF. In DNA, the CDR3 is TGTGCCAGCGAGGAGAAGCTAGGAGATACGCAGTATTTT.

This clone was observed a handful of times. The chain joins TRBV7-2 to TRBJ1-2; unclear D gene. Trimming took 1 base from V and 6 from J, leaving 18 bases between them. Germline V lookup: CDR1 SGHTA, CDR2 FQGNSA. CDR3 length: 16 residues. CDR3 in DNA: TGTGCCAGCAGCTTAGAGCTGGGCCCGAGACGTCATGGCTACACCTTC. It translates to CASSLELGPRRHGYTF.

The CDR3 loop reads CASSEVRDRGPNRHQPQHF. In nucleotides, the CDR3 is TGTGCCAGCAGTGAGGTTCGGGACAGGGGGCCCAACCGGCATCAGCCCCAGCATTTT. The chain recombines TRBV6-1 with TRBJ1-5; TRBD1 matches at 12 bases. With 3 bases clipped from V and 5 bases from J, the junction kept 14 bases outside the gene matches. Germline assignment: CDR1 MNHNS and CDR2 SASEGT. This CDR3 has 19 residues.

A single count supports this clone. CDR3 nucleotides: TGTGCCTCCCGTGGGGGGACGGAGACCCAGTACTTC. As protein: CASRGGTETQYF. The chain joins TRBV27 to TRBJ2-5; D may be TRBD2 (6 bases). The CDR3 sequence is 12 residues long. Germline V gene data show CDR1 as MNHEY and CDR2 as SMNVEV (reference sequence). Between the trimmed V and J ends, which lost 11 bases and 5 bases, there was a span of 15 bases.